There are many counts of the clone carrying this TCR delta chain. The junction departs from germline at one end; a sequencing error may be responsible. These data are taken from a study of γδ T cells in repeated Plasmodium falciparum infection. For the study at large: Sampling occurred at baseline, pre-infection for selected infections, and 21 days post-infection.

TCRdb used CATT to re-call clones from the multiplex PCR reads. This table holds around 89,000 delta-chain clones, roughly 1.4% found once. The sequence was collected from a pool of human donors (malaria-infected and uninfected, not separated). Material: gamma-delta T cells from blood.

CDR3 loop: CALGKLLLGYYTDKLIF. As DNA, the CDR3 is TGTGCTCTTGGGAAACTACTCCTGGGCTATTACACCGATAAACTCATCTTT. V usage is TRDV1 and J usage is TRDJ1; a possible D gene is TRDD3 (5 bases). CDR1 TSWWSYY and CDR2 QGS come from the germline V gene. CDR3 size: 17 residues.